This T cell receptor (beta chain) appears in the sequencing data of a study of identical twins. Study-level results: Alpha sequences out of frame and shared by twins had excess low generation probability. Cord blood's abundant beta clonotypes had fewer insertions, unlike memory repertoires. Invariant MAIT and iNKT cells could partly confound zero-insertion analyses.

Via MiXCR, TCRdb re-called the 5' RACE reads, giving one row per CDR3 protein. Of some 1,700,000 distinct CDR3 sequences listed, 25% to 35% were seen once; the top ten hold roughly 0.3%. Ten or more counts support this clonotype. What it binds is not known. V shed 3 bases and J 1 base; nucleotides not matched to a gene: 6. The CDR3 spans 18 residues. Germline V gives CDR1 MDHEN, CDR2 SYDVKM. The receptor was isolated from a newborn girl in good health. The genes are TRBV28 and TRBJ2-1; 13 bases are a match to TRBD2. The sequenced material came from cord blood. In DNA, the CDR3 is TGTGCCAGCAGTTTCTGGACTAGCGGGAGTAGGTCCTACAATGAGCAGTTCTTC. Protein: CASSFWTSGSRSYNEQFF.